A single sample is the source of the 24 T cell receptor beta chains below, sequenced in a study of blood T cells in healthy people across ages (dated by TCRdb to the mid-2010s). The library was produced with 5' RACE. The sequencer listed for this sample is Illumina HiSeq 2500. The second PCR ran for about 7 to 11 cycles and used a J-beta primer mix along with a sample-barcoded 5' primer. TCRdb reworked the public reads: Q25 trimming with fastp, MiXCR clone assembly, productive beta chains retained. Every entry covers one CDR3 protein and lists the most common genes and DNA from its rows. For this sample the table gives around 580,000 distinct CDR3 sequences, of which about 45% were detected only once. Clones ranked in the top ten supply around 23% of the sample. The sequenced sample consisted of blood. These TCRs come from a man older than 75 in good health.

CDR3: CAIRANGGLGEKLFF. The CDR3 DNA reads TGTGCCATCAGGGCTAACGGCGGGTTGGGTGAAAAACTGTTTTTT. This chain links TRBV10-3 with TRBJ1-4; no reliable D call. Germline V gene lookup returns CDR1 ENHRY and CDR2 SYGVKD. This CDR3 contains 15 residues. Trimming pared 6 bases from V and 7 bases from J, leaving 18 bases between.

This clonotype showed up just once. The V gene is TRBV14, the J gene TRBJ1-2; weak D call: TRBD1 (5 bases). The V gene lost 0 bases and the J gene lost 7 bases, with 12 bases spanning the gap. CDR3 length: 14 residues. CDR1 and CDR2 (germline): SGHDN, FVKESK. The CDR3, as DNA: TGTGCCAGCAGCCAAGATCAGGGATGGGGTGGCTACACCTTC. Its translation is CASSQDQGWGGYTF.

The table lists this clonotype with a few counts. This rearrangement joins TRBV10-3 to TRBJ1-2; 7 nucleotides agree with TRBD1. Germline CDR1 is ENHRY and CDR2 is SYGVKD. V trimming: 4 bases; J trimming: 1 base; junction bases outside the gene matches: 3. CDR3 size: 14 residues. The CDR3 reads CAISGGQLNYGYTF. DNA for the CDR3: TGTGCCATCAGTGGGGGACAGCTTAACTATGGCTACACCTTC.

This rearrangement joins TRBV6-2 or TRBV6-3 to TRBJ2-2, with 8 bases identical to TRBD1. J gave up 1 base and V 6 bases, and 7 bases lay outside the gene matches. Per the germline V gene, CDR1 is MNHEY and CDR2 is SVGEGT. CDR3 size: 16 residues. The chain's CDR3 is CASRKQGTGNTGELFF. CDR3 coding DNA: TGTGCCAGCAGAAAACAAGGGACAGGGAACACCGGGGAGCTGTTTTTT.

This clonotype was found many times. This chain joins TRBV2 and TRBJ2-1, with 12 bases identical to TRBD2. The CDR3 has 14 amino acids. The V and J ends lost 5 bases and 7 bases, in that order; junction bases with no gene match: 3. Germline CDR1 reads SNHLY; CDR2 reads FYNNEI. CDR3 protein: CASSLAGGRNEQFF. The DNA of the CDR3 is TGTGCCAGCAGTCTAGCGGGGGGGCGGAATGAGCAGTTCTTC.

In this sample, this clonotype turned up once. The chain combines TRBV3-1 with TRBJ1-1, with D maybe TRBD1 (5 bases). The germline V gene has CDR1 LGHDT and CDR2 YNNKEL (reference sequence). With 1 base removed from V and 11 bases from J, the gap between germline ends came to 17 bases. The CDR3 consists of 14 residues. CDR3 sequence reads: CASSQADSGLGAFF. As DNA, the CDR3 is TGTGCCAGCAGCCAAGCAGACAGTGGCTTGGGGGCTTTCTTT.

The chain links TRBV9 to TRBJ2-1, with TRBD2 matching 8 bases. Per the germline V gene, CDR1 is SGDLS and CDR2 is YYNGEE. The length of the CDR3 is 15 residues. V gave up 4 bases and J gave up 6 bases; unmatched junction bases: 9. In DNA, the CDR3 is TGTGCCAGCAGCCCCGTAGCGGGACCCATCAATGAGCAGTTCTTC. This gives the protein CASSPVAGPINEQFF.

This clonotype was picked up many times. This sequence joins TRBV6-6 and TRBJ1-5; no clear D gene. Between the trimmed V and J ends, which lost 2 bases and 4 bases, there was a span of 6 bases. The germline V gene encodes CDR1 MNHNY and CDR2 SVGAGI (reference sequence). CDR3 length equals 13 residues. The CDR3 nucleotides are TGTGCCAGCAGTTACGAGGGTAATCAGCCCCAGCATTTT. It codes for CASSYEGNQPQHF.

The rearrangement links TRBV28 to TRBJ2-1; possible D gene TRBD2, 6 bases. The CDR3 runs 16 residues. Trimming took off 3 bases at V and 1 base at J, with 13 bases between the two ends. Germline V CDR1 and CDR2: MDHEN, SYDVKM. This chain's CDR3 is CASSFGTRASYNEQFF. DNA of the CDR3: TGTGCCAGCAGTTTTGGGACTCGCGCATCCTACAATGAGCAGTTCTTC.

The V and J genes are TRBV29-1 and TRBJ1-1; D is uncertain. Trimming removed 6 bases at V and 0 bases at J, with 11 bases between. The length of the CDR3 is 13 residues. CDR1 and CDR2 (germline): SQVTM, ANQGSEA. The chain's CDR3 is CSVELTLNTEAFF. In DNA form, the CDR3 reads TGCAGCGTCGAACTCACACTGAACACTGAAGCTTTCTTT.

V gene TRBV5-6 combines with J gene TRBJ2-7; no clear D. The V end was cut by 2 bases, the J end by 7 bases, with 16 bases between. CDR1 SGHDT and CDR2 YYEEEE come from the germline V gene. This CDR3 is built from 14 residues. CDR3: CASSFALYDNEQYF. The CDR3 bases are TGTGCCAGCAGCTTCGCCCTATATGACAATGAGCAGTACTTC.

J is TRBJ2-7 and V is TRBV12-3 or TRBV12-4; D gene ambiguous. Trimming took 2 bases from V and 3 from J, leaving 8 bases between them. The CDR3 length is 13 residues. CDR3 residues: CASSLMSFYEQYF. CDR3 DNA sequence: TGTGCCAGCAGTTTAATGAGCTTCTACGAGCAGTACTTC.

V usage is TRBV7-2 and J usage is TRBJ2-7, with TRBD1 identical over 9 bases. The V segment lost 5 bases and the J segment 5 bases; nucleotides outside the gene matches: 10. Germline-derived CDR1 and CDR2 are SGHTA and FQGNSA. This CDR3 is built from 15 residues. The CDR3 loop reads CASSLRTGDRHEQYF. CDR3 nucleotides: TGTGCCAGCAGCCTCCGGACAGGGGATCGGCACGAGCAGTACTTC.

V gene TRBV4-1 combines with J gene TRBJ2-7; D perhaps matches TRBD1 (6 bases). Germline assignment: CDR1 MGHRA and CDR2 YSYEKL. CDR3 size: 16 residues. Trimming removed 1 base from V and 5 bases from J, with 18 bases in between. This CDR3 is CASSQGSDRVPDEQYF. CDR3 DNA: TGCGCCAGCAGCCAAGGTTCGGACAGAGTACCAGACGAGCAGTACTTC.

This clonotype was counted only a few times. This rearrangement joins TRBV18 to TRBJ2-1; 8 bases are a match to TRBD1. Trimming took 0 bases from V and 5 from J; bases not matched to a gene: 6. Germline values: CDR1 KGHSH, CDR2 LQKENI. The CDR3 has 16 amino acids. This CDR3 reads CASSPPTGQVNNEQFF. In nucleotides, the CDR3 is TGTGCCAGCTCACCACCCACGGGACAGGTAAACAATGAGCAGTTCTTC. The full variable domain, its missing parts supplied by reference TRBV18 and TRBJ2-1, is NAGVMQNPRHLVRRRGQEARLRCSPMKGHSHVYWYRQLPEEGLKFMVYLQKENIIDESGMPKERFSAEFPKEGPSILRIQQVVRGDSAAYFCASSPPTGQVNNEQFFGPGTRLTVL.

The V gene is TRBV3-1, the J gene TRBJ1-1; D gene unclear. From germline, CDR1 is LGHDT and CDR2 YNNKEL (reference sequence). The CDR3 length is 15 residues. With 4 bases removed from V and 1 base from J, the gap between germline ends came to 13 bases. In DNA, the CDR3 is TGTGCCAGCAGCCGACTCGGCAGTCGGAACACTGAAGCTTTCTTT. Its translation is CASSRLGSRNTEAFF.

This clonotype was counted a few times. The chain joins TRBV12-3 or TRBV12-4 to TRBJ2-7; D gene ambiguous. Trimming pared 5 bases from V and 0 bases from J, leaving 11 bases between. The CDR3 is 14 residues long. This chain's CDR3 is CASSPYGPSYEQYF. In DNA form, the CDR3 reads TGTGCCAGCAGTCCCTACGGACCCTCCTACGAGCAGTACTTC.

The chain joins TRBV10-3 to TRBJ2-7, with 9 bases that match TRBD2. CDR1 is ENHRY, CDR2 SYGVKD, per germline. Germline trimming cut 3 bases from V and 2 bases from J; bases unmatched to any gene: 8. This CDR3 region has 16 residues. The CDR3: CAISDLIAGATYEQYF. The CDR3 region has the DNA TGTGCCATCAGTGACCTCATAGCGGGGGCTACCTACGAGCAGTACTTC.

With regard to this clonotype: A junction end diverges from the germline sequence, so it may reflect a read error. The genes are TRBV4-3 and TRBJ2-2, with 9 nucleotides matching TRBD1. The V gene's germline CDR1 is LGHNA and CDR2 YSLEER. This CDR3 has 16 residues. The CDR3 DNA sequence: TGCGCCACCAGCCAACACAGGGGGCGCCGAACCGGGGAGCTGTTTTTT. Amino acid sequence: CATSQHRGRRTGELFF.

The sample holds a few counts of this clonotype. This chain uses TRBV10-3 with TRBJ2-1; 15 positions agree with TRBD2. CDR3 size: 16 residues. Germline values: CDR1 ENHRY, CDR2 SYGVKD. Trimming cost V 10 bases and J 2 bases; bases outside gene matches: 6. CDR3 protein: CATGLAGGVTYNEQFF. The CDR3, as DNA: TGTGCCACCGGACTAGCGGGGGGGGTGACCTACAATGAGCAGTTCTTC.

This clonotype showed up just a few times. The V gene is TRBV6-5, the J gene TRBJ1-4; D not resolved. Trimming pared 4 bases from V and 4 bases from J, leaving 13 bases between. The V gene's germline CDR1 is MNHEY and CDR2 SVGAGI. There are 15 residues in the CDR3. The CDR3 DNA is TGTGCCAGCAGTTCCGGCCAGGCCTTTAATGAAAAACTGTTTTTT. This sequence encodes CASSSGQAFNEKLFF.

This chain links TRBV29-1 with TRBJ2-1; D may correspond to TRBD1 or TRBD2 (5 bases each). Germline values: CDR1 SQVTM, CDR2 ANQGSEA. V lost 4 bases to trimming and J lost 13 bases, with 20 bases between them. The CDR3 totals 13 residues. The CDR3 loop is CSVVLTGAETQFF. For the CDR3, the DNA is TGCAGCGTTGTGTTAACAGGAGCGGAGACCCAGTTCTTC.

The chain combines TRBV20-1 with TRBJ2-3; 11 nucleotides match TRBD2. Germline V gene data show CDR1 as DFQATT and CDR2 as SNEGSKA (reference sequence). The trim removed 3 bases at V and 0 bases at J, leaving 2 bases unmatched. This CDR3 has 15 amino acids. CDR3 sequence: CSARTSGTSTDTQYF. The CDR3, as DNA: TGCAGTGCTAGGACTAGCGGGACTAGCACAGATACGCAGTATTTT.

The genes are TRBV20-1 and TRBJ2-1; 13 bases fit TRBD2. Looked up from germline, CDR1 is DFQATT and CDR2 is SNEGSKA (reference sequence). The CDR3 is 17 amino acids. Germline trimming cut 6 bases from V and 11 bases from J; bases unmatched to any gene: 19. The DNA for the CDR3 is TGCAGTGCGTCAATGGGACTAGCGGGACGCGGGGGGAATCAGCAGTTCTTC. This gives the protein CSASMGLAGRGGNQQFF.